The clone carrying this TCR beta chain has more than one count but fewer than ten. Antigen: not known. The record originates from a study of T cell repertoires in cytomegalovirus infection. Study context: Use of recently identified HLA-C-restricted and well-studied HLA-B-restricted CMV epitopes was part of the study. A matching HLA type, together with CMV infection, was signaled by public TCR beta signatures. Study findings and constraints: Dominating the ex vivo response were TCR beta clonotypes that were CMV-specific and HLA-C-restricted.

The V end lost 10 bases, the J end lost 7 bases, and 20 bases lay between the germline ends. CDR3 length: 14 residues. Germline V gives CDR1 MNHEY, CDR2 SMNVEV (reference sequence). Each CDR3 protein is one row after TCRdb ran MiXCR on the reads. The sample yields about 920,000 distinct CDR3 sequences, 31% seen once. This material consisted of cultured CD8+ T cells from PBMCs, taken from culture after CMV antigen stimulation. The chain uses TRBV27 and TRBJ2-1; the D gene is possibly TRBD2 (7 bases). The receptor comes from a human donor in good health (CMV status not recorded). Some clones in this sample may be carry-over from other donors' samples. The CDR3 DNA reads TGTGCCACCACTTGGGGGGGCCCGGGGAATGAGCAGTTCTTC. Translation: CATTWGGPGNEQFF.